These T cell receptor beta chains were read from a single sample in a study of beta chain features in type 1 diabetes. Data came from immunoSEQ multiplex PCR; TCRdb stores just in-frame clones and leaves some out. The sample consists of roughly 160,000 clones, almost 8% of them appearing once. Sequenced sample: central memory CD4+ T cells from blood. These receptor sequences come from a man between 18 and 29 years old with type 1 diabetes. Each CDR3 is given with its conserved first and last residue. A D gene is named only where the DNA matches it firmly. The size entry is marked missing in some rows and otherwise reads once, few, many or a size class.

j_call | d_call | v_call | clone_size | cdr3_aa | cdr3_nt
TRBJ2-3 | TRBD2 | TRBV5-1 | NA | CASRGLAASTDTQYF | TGCGCCAGCAGGGGACTAGCGGCTAGCACAGATACGCAGTATTTT
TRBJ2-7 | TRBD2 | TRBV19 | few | CASSNPAGGRHEQYF | TGTGCCAGTAGTAACCCAGCGGGGGGACGGCACGAGCAGTACTTC
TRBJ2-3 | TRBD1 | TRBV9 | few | CASSKTGTDTQYF | TGTGCCAGCAGCAAGACAGGGACAGATACGCAGTATTTT
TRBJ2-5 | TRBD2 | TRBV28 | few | CASSPPPGGRETQYF | TGTGCCAGCAGCCCCCCGCCGGGGGGGAGGGAGACCCAGTACTTC
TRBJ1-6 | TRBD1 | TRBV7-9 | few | CASSHYRGESPLHF | TGTGCCAGCAGTCACTACAGGGGGGAATCACCCCTCCACTTT
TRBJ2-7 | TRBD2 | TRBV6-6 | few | CASSQLAGGEQYF | TGTGCCAGCAGTCAGTTAGCGGGGGGAGAGCAGTACTTC
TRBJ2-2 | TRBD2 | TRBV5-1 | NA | CASSQRTSGDTGELFF | TGCGCCAGCAGCCAACGGACTAGCGGTGACACCGGGGAGCTGTTTTTT
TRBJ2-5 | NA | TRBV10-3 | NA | CAISVASADRETQYF | TGTGCCATCAGTGTAGCTAGCGCGGATCGGGAGACCCAGTACTTC
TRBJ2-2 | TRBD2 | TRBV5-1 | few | CASSLTSGSSGELFF | TGCGCCAGCAGCTTGACTAGCGGGAGTTCCGGGGAGCTGTTTTTT
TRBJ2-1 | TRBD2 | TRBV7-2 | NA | CASRLLAGFYNEQFF | TGTGCCAGCAGATTACTAGCGGGTTTCTACAATGAGCAGTTCTTC
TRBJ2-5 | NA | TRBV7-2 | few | CASSFAGPPGETQYF | TGTGCCAGCAGCTTTGCAGGGCCCCCCGGTGAGACCCAGTACTTC
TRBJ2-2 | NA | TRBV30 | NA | CAWSYGEAGELFF | TGTGCCTGGAGCTATGGGGAGGCCGGGGAGCTGTTTTTT
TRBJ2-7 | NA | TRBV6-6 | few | CASSRVGGAYEQYF | TGTGCCAGCAGTCGAGTAGGGGGAGCCTACGAGCAGTACTTC
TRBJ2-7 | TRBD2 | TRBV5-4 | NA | CASTRGGRPDNEQYF | TGTGCCAGCACCCGGGGGGGGCGCCCCGACAACGAGCAGTACTTC
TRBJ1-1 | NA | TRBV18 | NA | CASSLQQQGVAFF | TGTGCCAGCTCACTGCAGCAACAGGGTGTAGCTTTCTTT
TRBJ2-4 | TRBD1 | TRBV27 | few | CASSPGTARWIKNIQYF | TGTGCCAGCAGTCCCGGGACAGCCCGGTGGATCAAAAACATTCAGTACTTC
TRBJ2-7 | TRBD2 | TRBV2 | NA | CASSIGDYSYEQYF | TGTGCCAGCTCCATTGGGGACTACTCCTACGAGCAGTACTTC
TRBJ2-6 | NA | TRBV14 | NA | CASSWRRAGANVLTF | TGTGCCAGCAGCTGGCGGAGGGCTGGGGCCAACGTCCTGACTTTC
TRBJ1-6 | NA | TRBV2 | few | CASSEDRPSPLHF | TGTGCCAGCAGCGAAGACAGGCCTTCACCCCTCCACTTT
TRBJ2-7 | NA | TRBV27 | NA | CASSSREQYF | TGTGCCAGCAGTTCGCGTGAGCAGTACTTC
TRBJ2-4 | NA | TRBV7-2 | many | CASSSGQGGNIQYF | TGTGCCAGCAGCTCAGGGCAGGGAGGAAACATTCAGTACTTC